Given below is one T cell receptor beta chain in context. Per germline, CDR1 SNHLY and CDR2 FYNNEI. The germline V and J ends were trimmed by 6 bases and 5 bases, with 13 bases remaining between them. The CDR3 is made up of 13 amino acids. This record belongs to a study of blood T cell repertoires in COVID-19. Study-level information: Acute and convalescent COVID-19 samples came from the United States, Italy and Spain. In each case, the material was cDNA or gDNA derived from T cells, B-cell-depleted T cells, or PBMCs.

As originally analysed: Amplification with reference gene primers provided the estimates of nucleated cell counts. Clones were read by immunoSEQ multiplex PCR, and TCRdb kept only the in-frame ones, dropping some. The D gene and trimming were derived from the DNA, and the V and J assignments and clone size from that table. The repertoire holds approximately 70,000 clones, more than 70% seen once, with about 6% in the top ten. The receptor's source is a woman aged 70-85 years with acute or convalescent COVID-19. The specimen sequenced was peripheral blood. V usage is TRBV2 and J usage is TRBJ1-1, with D possibly TRBD1 on 5 matching bases. CDR3 in DNA: TGTGCCAGCAGGCCCAGGGTGGAAACTGAAGCTTTCTTT. Translated, it gives CASRPRVETEAFF.